A selection of T cell receptor beta chains follows, all from one sample in a study of Graves' ophthalmopathy and Graves' hyperthyroidism. Via MiXCR, TCRdb re-called the multiplex PCR reads, giving one row per CDR3 protein. Of around 400,000 distinct CDR3 sequences listed, 15% to 20% were seen once; the top ten hold about 1.4%. Sequencing was done on a sample of peripheral blood. The receptor set was obtained from a woman younger than 35 with Graves' ophthalmopathy. The CDR3 runs from the conserved cysteine through the conserved F or W. A D gene is named only where the DNA matches it firmly. The size of a clone is reported for some rows only, either as once, few or many, or as a class for expanded clones.

>TRBJ2-4|many|TRBD2|15|TRBV3-1
TGTGCCAGCAGCCAAACGACTAGCGGGGAAAACATTCAGTACTTC
CASSQTTSGENIQYF
>TRBJ1-1|-|-|13|TRBV19
TGTGCCAGTAGTGACACCGGAGGGGATCGGCCAGTTTTT
CASSDTGGDRPVF
>TRBJ1-5|-|-|14|TRBV7-2
TGTGCCAGCAGCTTAGGTCAATCATATCAGCCCCAGCATTTT
CASSLGQSYQPQHF
>TRBJ2-4|many|TRBD1|15|TRBV27
TGTGCCAGCAGTTTTGTGATGGGACAGGGGGCCATTCAGTACTTC
CASSFVMGQGAIQYF
>TRBJ2-5|many|TRBD2|16|TRBV29-1
TGCAGCGTTGTCCTCGTAGCGGGGGGCCGAGGAGAGACCCAGTACTTC
CSVVLVAGGRGETQYF
>TRBJ2-7|-|-|13|TRBV28
TGTGCCAGCGCCGGAGCCCCCTCCTACGAGCAGTACTTC
CASAGAPSYEQYF
>TRBJ2-7|many|TRBD2|11|TRBV30
TGTGCCTGGGAGACTAGCGGGGAGCAGTACTTC
CAWETSGEQYF
>TRBJ1-6|many|-|16|TRBV12-3/TRBV12-4
TGTGCCAGCAGTTTCGGTCTGGGGGGAGACAATTCACCCCTCCACTTT
CASSFGLGGDNSPLHF
>TRBJ2-5|few|TRBD2|16|TRBV24-1
TGTGCCACCAGTGTGGCTAGCGGGAGCTCGGGGGAGACCCAGTACTTC
CATSVASGSSGETQYF
>TRBJ1-5|many|-|13|TRBV28
TGTGCCAGCAGTTTACTACAGGCCCAGCCCCAGCATTTT
CASSLLQAQPQHF
>TRBJ2-7|few|-|14|TRBV12-3/TRBV12-4
TGTGCCAGCAGTTTCGGAGCACTTGGCTACGAGCAGTACTTC
CASSFGALGYEQYF
>TRBJ1-2|-|TRBD1|15|TRBV11-2
TGTGCCAGCAGCTTAGGACAGGGGGCTAACTATGGCTACACCTTC
CASSLGQGANYGYTF
>TRBJ2-5|many|-|15|TRBV28
TGTGCCAGCGTGGAGGGGACTGACAGGCAAGAGACCCAGTACTTC
CASVEGTDRQETQYF